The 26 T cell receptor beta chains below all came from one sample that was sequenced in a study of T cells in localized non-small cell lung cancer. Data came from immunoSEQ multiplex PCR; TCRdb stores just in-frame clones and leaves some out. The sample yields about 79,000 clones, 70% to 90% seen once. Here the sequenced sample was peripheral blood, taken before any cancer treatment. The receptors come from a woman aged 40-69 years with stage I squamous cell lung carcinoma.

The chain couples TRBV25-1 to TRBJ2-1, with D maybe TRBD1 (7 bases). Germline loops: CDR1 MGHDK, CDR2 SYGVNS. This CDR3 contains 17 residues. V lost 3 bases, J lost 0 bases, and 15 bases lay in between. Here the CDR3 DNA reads TGTGCCAGCAGTGATAGCGGACAGGCTAGCTCCTACAATGAGCAGTTCTTC. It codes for CASSDSGQASSYNEQFF.

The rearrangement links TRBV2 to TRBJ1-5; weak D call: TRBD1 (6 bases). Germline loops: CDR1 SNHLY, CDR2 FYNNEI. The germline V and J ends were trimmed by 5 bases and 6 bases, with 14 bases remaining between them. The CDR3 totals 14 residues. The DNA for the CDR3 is TGTGCCAGCAGTCCAGGGACACGGGGTCAGCCCCAGCATTTT. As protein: CASSPGTRGQPQHF.

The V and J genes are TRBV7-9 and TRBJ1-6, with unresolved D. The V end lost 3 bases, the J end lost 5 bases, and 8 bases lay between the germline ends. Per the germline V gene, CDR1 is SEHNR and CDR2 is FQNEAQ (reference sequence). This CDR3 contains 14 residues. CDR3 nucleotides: TGTGCCAGCAGCTTTTCCTGGGATAATTCACCCCTCCACTTT. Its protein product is CASSFSWDNSPLHF.

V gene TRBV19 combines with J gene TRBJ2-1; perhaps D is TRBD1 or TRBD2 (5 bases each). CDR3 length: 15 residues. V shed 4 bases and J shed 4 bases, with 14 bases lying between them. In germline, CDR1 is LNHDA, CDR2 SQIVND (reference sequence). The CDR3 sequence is CASSSPGTQYNEQFF. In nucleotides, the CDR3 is TGTGCCAGTAGTAGCCCCGGGACGCAATACAATGAGCAGTTCTTC.

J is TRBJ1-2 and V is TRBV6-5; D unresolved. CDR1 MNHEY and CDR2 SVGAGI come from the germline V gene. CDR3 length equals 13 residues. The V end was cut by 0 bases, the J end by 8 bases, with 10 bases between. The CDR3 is CASSYSVTRGYTF. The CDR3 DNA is TGTGCCAGCAGTTACTCAGTGACAAGGGGCTACACCTTC.

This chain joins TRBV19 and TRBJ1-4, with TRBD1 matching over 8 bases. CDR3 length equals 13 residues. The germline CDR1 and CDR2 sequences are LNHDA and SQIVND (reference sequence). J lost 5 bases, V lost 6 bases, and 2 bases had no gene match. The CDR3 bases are TGTGCCAGTAGCCGGACAGGGAATGAAAAACTGTTTTTT. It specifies CASSRTGNEKLFF.

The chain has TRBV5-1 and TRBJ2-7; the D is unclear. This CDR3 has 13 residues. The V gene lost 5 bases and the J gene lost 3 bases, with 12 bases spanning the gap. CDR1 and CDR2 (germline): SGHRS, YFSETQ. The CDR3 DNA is TGCGCCAGCAGTATTAGGACGGACTACGAGCAGTACTTC. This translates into CASSIRTDYEQYF. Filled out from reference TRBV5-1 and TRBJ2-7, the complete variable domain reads KAGVTQTPRYLIKTRGQQVTLSCSPISGHRSVSWYQQTPGQGLQFLFEYFSETQRNKGNFPGRFSGRQFSNSRSEMNVSTLELGDSALYLCASSIRTDYEQYFGPGTRLTVT.

The CDR3 bases are TGTGCCAGCAGCAGTACAGGGGGAGGCGAGCAGTACTTC. Translation: CASSSTGGGEQYF. The V gene is TRBV5-6, the J gene TRBJ2-7; TRBD1 matches 8 bases. This CDR3 is built from 13 residues. The germline CDR1 and CDR2 sequences are SGHDT and YYEEEE. Losses at the gene ends were 4 bases for V and 6 bases for J; bases not matched to a gene: 6.

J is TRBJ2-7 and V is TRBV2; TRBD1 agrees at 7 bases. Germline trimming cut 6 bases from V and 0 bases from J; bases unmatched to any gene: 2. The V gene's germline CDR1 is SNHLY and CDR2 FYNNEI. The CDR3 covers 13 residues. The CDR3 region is CASRQGSSYEQYF. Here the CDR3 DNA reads TGTGCCAGCAGACAGGGGAGCTCCTACGAGCAGTACTTC.

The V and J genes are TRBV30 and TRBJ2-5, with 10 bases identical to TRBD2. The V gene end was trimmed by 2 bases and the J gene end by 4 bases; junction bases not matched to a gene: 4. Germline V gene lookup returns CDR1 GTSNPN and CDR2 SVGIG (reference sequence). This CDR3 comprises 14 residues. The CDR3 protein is CAWSKRGGTETQYF. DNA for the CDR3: TGTGCCTGGAGTAAGCGGGGGGGCACAGAGACCCAGTACTTC.

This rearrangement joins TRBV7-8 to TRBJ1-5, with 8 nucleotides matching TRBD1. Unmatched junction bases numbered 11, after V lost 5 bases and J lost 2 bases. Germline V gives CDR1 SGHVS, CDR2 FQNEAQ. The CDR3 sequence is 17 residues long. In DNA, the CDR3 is TGTGCCAGCAGCCTCGGATCCAGGGGGCTCGGCAATCAGCCCCAGCATTTT. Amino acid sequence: CASSLGSRGLGNQPQHF. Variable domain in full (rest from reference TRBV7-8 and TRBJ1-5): GAGVSQSPRYKVAKRGQDVALRCDPISGHVSLFWYQQALGQGPEFLTYFQNEAQLDKSGLPSDRFFAERPEGSVSTLKIQRTQQEDSAVYLCASSLGSRGLGNQPQHFGDGTRLSIL.

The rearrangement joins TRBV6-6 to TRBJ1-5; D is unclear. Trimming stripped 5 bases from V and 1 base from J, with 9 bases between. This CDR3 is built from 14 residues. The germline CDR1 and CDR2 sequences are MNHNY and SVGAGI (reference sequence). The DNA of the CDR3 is TGTGCCAGCAGTGAGACTGGCAGCAATCAGCCCCAGCATTTT. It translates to CASSETGSNQPQHF.

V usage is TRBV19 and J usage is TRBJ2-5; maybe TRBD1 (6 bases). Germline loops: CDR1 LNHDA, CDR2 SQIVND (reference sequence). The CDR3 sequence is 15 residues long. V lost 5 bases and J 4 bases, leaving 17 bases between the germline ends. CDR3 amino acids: CASSPRGRFPETQYF. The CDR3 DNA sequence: TGTGCCAGTAGTCCCAGGGGACGGTTTCCAGAGACCCAGTACTTC.

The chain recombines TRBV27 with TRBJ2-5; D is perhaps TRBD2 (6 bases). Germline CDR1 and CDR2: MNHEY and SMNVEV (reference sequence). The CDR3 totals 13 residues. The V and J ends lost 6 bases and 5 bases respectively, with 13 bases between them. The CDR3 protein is CASRGGEGETQYF. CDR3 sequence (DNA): TGTGCCAGCAGGGGAGGTGAGGGGGAGACCCAGTACTTC.

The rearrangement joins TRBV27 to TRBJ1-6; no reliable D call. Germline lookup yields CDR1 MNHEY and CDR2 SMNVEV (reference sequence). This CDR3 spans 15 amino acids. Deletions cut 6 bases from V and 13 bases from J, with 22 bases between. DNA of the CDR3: TGTGCCAGCAGCCGGAGAGGCAGTCCCTCCCTTCCCCTCCACTTT. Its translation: CASSRRGSPSLPLHF.

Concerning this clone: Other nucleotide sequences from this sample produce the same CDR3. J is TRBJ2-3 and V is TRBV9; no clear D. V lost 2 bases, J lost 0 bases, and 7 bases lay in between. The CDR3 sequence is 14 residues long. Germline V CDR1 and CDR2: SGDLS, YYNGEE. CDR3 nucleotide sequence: TGTGCCAGCAGCGTGGAAGGGAGCACAGATACGCAGTATTTT. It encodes CASSVEGSTDTQYF. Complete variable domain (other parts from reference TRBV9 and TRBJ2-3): DSGVTQTPKHLITATGQRVTLRCSPRSGDLSVYWYQQSLDQGLQFLIQYYNGEERAKGNILERFSAQQFPDLHSELNLSSLELGDSALYFCASSVEGSTDTQYFGPGTRLTVL.

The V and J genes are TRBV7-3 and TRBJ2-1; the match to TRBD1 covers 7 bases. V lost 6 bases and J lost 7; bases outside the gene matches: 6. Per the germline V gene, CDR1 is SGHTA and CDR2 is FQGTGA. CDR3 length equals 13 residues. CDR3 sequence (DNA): TGTGCCAGCAGGTCGGGACAGTCAAATGAGCAGTTCTTC. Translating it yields CASRSGQSNEQFF.

CDR3 region: CAISVQGASYEQYF. CDR3 DNA sequence: TGTGCCATCAGTGTACAGGGGGCTTCCTACGAGCAGTACTTC. J is TRBJ2-7 and V is TRBV10-3; 9 nucleotides align to TRBD1. Germline loops: CDR1 ENHRY, CDR2 SYGVKD. V was clipped by 4 bases and J by 1 base; unmatched bases: 2. The CDR3 covers 14 residues.

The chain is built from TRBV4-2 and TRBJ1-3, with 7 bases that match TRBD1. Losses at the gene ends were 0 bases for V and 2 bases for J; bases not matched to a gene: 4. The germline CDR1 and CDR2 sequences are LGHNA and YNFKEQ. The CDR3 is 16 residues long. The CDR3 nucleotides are TGTGCCAGCAGCCAAGACAGGGGGTCTACTGGAAACACCATATATTTT. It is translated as CASSQDRGSTGNTIYF.

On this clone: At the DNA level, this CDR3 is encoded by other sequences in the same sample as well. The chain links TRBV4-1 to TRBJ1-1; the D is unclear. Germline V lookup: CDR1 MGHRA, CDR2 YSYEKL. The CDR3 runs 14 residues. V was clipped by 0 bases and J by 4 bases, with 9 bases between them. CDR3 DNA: TGCGCCAGCAGCCAAGAAGGGTGGGGCACTGAAGCTTTCTTT. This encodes CASSQEGWGTEAFF.

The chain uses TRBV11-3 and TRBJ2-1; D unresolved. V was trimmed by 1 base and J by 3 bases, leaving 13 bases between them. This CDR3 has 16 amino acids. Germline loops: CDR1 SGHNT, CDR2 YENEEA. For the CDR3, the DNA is TGTGCCAGCAGCTTAGCAGGTAGAAAGGTCTACAATGAGCAGTTCTTC. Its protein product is CASSLAGRKVYNEQFF.

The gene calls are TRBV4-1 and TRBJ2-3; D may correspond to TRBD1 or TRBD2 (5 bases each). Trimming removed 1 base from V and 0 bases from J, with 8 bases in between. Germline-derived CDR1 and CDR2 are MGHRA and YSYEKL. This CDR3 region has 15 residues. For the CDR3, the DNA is TGCGCCAGCAGCCAAGGGGGGATCAGCACAGATACGCAGTATTTT. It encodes CASSQGGISTDTQYF.

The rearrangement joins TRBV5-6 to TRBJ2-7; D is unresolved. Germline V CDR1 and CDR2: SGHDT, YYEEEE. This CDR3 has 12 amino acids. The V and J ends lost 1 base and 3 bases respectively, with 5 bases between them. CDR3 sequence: CASSLTSYEQYF. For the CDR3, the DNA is TGTGCCAGCAGCTTGACCAGCTACGAGCAGTACTTC.

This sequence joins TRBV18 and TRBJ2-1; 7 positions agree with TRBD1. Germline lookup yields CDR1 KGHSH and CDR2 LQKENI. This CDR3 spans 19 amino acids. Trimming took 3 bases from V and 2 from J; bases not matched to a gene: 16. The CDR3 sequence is CASSPRWGAGGRTYNEQFF. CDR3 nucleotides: TGTGCCAGCTCACCCCGGTGGGGAGCAGGGGGTAGGACCTACAATGAGCAGTTCTTC. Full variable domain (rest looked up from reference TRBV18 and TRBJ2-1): NAGVMQNPRHLVRRRGQEARLRCSPMKGHSHVYWYRQLPEEGLKFMVYLQKENIIDESGMPKERFSAEFPKEGPSILRIQQVVRGDSAAYFCASSPRWGAGGRTYNEQFFGPGTRLTVL.

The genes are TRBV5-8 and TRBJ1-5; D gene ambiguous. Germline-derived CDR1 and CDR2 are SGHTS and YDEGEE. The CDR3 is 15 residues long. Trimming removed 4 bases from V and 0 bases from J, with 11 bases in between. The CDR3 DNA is TGTGCCAGCAGCCGGACGCTACTTAGCAATCAGCCCCAGCATTTT. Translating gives CASSRTLLSNQPQHF.

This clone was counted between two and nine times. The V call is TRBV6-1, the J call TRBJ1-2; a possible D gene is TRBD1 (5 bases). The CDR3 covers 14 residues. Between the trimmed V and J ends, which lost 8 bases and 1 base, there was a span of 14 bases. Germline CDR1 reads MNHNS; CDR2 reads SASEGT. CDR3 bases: TGTGCCAGCGGCGGGACGGGAAATAACTATGGCTACACCTTC. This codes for CASGGTGNNYGYTF.